This T cell receptor (beta chain) was profiled in a study of blood T cell repertoires in COVID-19. Looking at the study overall: PBMCs, B-cell-depleted T cells, or T cells were the source of the cDNA or gDNA that made up the material.

Authors' processing steps: From reference gene primer amplification, estimates of nucleated cell counts were derived. Assay: immunoSEQ multiplex PCR; the TCRdb copy retains only in-frame clones and omits some. V, J and clone size are taken as reported in that table, and D and trimming were inferred from the DNA itself. The sample has fewer than 250,000 clones; 86% are singletons. The CDR3 spans 13 residues. J lost 4 bases, V lost 5 bases, and 6 bases had no gene match. The V gene's germline CDR1 is GTSNPN and CDR2 SVGIG (reference sequence). The cohort comprised adults aged about 18 to 89 years residing in some 24 US areas. Participants' own reports of clinical history determined their cohort assignment.

The material sequenced was PBMCs or T cells enriched from blood (not recorded which). The chain employs TRBV30 and TRBJ1-1; TRBD1 matches 8 bases. The sequence derives from a woman aged 45-59 years who had recovered from COVID-19. CDR3 in amino acids: CAWVTTGGTEAFF. As DNA, the CDR3 is TGTGCCTGGGTCACCACAGGGGGCACTGAAGCTTTCTTT.